These 26 T cell receptor beta chains were all obtained from the same sample, sequenced in a study of a mutant IDH1 vaccine in newly diagnosed glioma. These receptors have no identified antigens. Time point in this sample: week 11, during vaccination. Alongside topical imiquimod, each dose of vaccine comprised 300 ug of mutant IDH1 20-mer peptide. Method: immunoSEQ multiplex PCR; TCRdb's copy keeps in-frame clones and lacks some. The repertoire holds around 25,000 clones, with around 77% as singletons. The sample in question was PBMCs, obtained from a glioma patient whose treatment included an IDH1 peptide vaccine. Source of these receptors: a woman between 18 and 29 years old with glioma.

The chain has TRBV10-3 and TRBJ2-5, with D perhaps TRBD1 (6 bases). Germline CDR1 and CDR2: ENHRY and SYGVKD. The CDR3 is 12 residues long. V was pared by 9 bases and J by 1 base, with 9 bases between. CDR3 DNA sequence: TGTGCCATGGGGGACACCCAAGAGACCCAGTACTTC. Translating it yields CAMGDTQETQYF.

The rearrangement joins TRBV15 to TRBJ1-2, with D possibly TRBD1 on 6 matching bases. This CDR3 is 15 amino acids long. Germline values: CDR1 LNHNV, CDR2 YYDKDF (reference sequence). V lost 0 bases and J lost 4, with 12 bases in between. The CDR3 spells CATSRDWGQGYGYTF. The CDR3 region has the DNA TGTGCCACCAGCAGAGATTGGGGGCAGGGCTATGGCTACACCTTC.

V gene TRBV4-1 combines with J gene TRBJ2-3; TRBD2 aligns across 12 bases. V lost 0 bases, J lost 0 bases, and 7 bases stayed unmatched. CDR1 and CDR2 from the germline V gene are MGHRA and YSYEKL. The CDR3 totals 19 residues. In DNA, the CDR3 is TGCGCCAGCAGCCAAGATAATTGGGGGACTAGCGGGAGCACAGATACGCAGTATTTT. Translated: CASSQDNWGTSGSTDTQYF.

CDR3 sequence reads: CASSWGLAGNTDTQYF. The CDR3 region has the DNA TGTGCCAGCAGCTGGGGACTAGCGGGGAACACAGATACGCAGTATTTT. This sequence joins TRBV7-6 and TRBJ2-3; TRBD2 matches at 13 bases. The V gene end was trimmed by 4 bases and the J gene end by 2 bases; junction bases not matched to a gene: 3. Germline V CDR1 and CDR2: SGHVS, FNYEAQ. The CDR3 sequence is 16 residues long.

J is TRBJ1-5 and V is TRBV29-1, with D hard to call. Per the germline V gene, CDR1 is SQVTM and CDR2 is ANQGSEA. The CDR3 has 13 residues. Trimming took off 6 bases at V and 0 bases at J, with 9 bases between the two ends. This CDR3 reads CSVGFNSNQPQHF. In DNA, the CDR3 is TGCAGCGTAGGATTTAATAGCAATCAGCCCCAGCATTTT.

The rearrangement links TRBV10-2 to TRBJ2-3; a weak D match, TRBD1 (5 bases). The CDR3 consists of 15 residues. Germline-derived CDR1 and CDR2 are WSHSY and SAAADI. V was cut by 6 bases and J by 5 bases, with 18 bases left in between. This chain's CDR3 is CASRASVGVVDTQYF. The CDR3 DNA follows: TGCGCCAGCAGGGCCAGCGTAGGGGTGGTAGATACGCAGTATTTT.

This chain uses TRBV5-6 with TRBJ2-7, with 8 bases matching TRBD1. Trimming cost V 2 bases and J 5 bases; bases outside gene matches: 3. Germline V lookup: CDR1 SGHDT, CDR2 YYEEEE. The CDR3 runs to 13 residues. Here the CDR3 reads CASSFAGGNEQYF. The CDR3 DNA sequence: TGTGCCAGCAGCTTTGCAGGGGGCAACGAGCAGTACTTC.

The rearrangement links TRBV5-1 to TRBJ1-2; tentatively, D is TRBD1 (5 bases). V shed 4 bases and J shed 3 bases, with 7 bases lying between them. This CDR3 region has 12 residues. Germline V lookup: CDR1 SGHRS, CDR2 YFSETQ. The CDR3 is CASSPTDYGYTF. The CDR3 region has the DNA TGCGCCAGCAGCCCGACAGACTATGGCTACACCTTC.

This clone has a handful of counts. The CDR3 spells CASSIGTSLSEAFF. The CDR3, as DNA: TGCGCCAGCAGCATCGGGACATCCCTCTCCGAAGCTTTCTTT. The chain links TRBV5-1 to TRBJ1-1; D might be TRBD1 (6 bases). Between the trimmed V and J ends, which lost 4 bases and 8 bases, there was a span of 18 bases. The CDR3 runs to 14 residues. In germline, CDR1 is SGHRS, CDR2 YFSETQ.

This clone was seen a few times. The V call is TRBV11-3, the J call TRBJ2-3; a possible D gene is TRBD1 (6 bases). Trimming removed 1 base at V and 4 bases at J, with 6 bases between. The CDR3 is made up of 13 amino acids. The V gene's germline CDR1 is SGHNT and CDR2 YENEEA. As DNA, the CDR3 is TGTGCCAGCAGCTTAGGGACAGCAGATACGCAGTATTTT. It is translated as CASSLGTADTQYF.

The V gene is TRBV5-4, the J gene TRBJ2-1; D might be TRBD1 (5 bases). Deletions cut 0 bases from V and 7 bases from J, with 8 bases between. The CDR3 loop spans 13 amino acids. CDR1 and CDR2 from the germline V gene are SGHNT and YYREEE (reference sequence). The CDR3 region has the DNA TGTGCCAGCAGCTTGGAAAGGGGTAATGAGCAGTTCTTC. Its translation is CASSLERGNEQFF.

The gene calls are TRBV4-3 and TRBJ2-5; D is unclear. Trimming left V 0 bases short and J 1 base short, with 9 bases between. The CDR3 is made up of 15 amino acids. Per the germline V gene, CDR1 is LGHNA and CDR2 is YSLEER. In DNA form, the CDR3 reads TGCGCCAGCAGCCAAGATCGGGCAGTCCAAGAGACCCAGTACTTC. This codes for CASSQDRAVQETQYF.

The CDR3 DNA is TGTGCCAGCAGCTTGACAGATCTGAACACCATATATTTT. Translating it yields CASSLTDLNTIYF. J is TRBJ1-3 and V is TRBV7-9; weak D call: TRBD1 (5 bases). The V gene lost 3 bases and the J gene lost 7 bases, with 10 bases spanning the gap. The length of the CDR3 is 13 residues. CDR1 is SEHNR and CDR2 is FQNEAQ in the germline V gene (reference sequence).

This clone was found a few times. The chain joins TRBV5-1 to TRBJ1-1; the D gene is possibly TRBD1 (5 bases). The CDR3 runs 17 residues. V gave up 0 bases and J gave up 5 bases, with 20 bases separating them. CDR1 and CDR2 from the germline V gene are SGHRS and YFSETQ. The CDR3 region is CASSLGDGGILGTEAFF. The CDR3 nucleotides are TGCGCCAGCAGCTTGGGCGACGGGGGGATCCTGGGGACTGAAGCTTTCTTT.

This chain connects TRBV10-3 to TRBJ1-2; 8 bases agree with TRBD1. The CDR3 length is 14 residues. The ends lost 10 bases at V and 5 bases at J; junction bases unmatched: 12. The V gene's germline CDR1 is ENHRY and CDR2 SYGVKD. The CDR3 bases are TGTGCCAGTCGTCCGGGACAGGATCGATATGGCTACACCTTC. Protein sequence: CASRPGQDRYGYTF.

V gene TRBV4-1 combines with J gene TRBJ2-1, with 7 bases identical to TRBD2. The CDR3 totals 17 residues. Germline V gene data show CDR1 as MGHRA and CDR2 as YSYEKL. V lost 0 bases to trimming and J lost 0 bases; unmatched junction nucleotides: 5. CDR3 DNA: TGCGCCAGCAGCCAAGAGATTGGCGGGAGCTCCTACAATGAGCAGTTCTTC. Its translation: CASSQEIGGSSYNEQFF.

The V and J genes are TRBV10-3 and TRBJ1-1, with D unresolved. The CDR3 covers 13 residues. The germline gives CDR1 ENHRY, CDR2 SYGVKD. The V gene lost 2 bases and the J gene lost 8 bases, with 12 bases spanning the gap. The CDR3 nucleotides read TGTGCCATCAGTGAGACTAGGGTGTCAGAAGCTTTCTTT. This codes for CAISETRVSEAFF.

The chain couples TRBV5-6 to TRBJ1-2; 9 positions agree with TRBD1. The ends lost 6 bases at V and 8 bases at J; junction bases unmatched: 14. The CDR3 is 15 amino acids. Germline V CDR1 and CDR2: SGHDT, YYEEEE. CDR3 bases: TGTGCCAGCATGGACGCGGGACAGGGTCGTTACGGCTACACCTTC. Encoded protein: CASMDAGQGRYGYTF.

The rearrangement joins TRBV6-6 to TRBJ2-1; perhaps TRBD2 as D (5 bases). CDR1 and CDR2 (germline): MNHNY, SVGAGI (reference sequence). CDR3 size: 15 residues. With 0 bases removed from V and 7 bases from J, the gap between germline ends came to 13 bases. The CDR3 region is CASSYSMRAENEQFF. As DNA, the CDR3 is TGTGCCAGCAGTTACTCGATGCGGGCCGAGAATGAGCAGTTCTTC.

This chain links TRBV13 with TRBJ2-2; either TRBD1 or TRBD2 may supply D (5 bases each). Trimming removed 5 bases from V and 0 bases from J, with 10 bases in between. This CDR3 contains 15 residues. CDR1 is PRHDT, CDR2 FYEKMQ, per germline (reference sequence). Here the CDR3 reads CASSRGTANTGELFF. The CDR3 DNA sequence: TGTGCCAGCAGCCGAGGGACGGCGAACACCGGGGAGCTGTTTTTT.

The V and J genes are TRBV5-1 and TRBJ1-5; 7 bases are a match to TRBD1. Trimming cost V 1 base and J 3 bases; bases outside gene matches: 4. This CDR3 comprises 15 residues. From germline, CDR1 is SGHRS and CDR2 YFSETQ. DNA of the CDR3: TGCGCCAGCAGCTTGATGACAGGGAACAATCAGCCCCAGCATTTT. The encoded protein is CASSLMTGNNQPQHF.

This chain uses TRBV30 with TRBJ2-7; 9 nucleotides align to TRBD1. The J segment lost 4 bases and the V segment lost 4 bases, leaving 5 bases of the junction unmatched. From germline, CDR1 is GTSNPN and CDR2 SVGIG (reference sequence). This CDR3 comprises 13 residues. The CDR3 DNA sequence: TGTGCCTGGAAAGATGGGACAGGGTACGAGCAGTACTTC. As protein: CAWKDGTGYEQYF.

The chain employs TRBV6-1 and TRBJ1-1; D is perhaps TRBD1 (5 bases). CDR1 and CDR2 (germline): MNHNS, SASEGT. Trimming took off 3 bases at V and 2 bases at J, with 10 bases between the two ends. The CDR3 length is 14 residues. The CDR3 protein is CASSDGGGNTEAFF. In DNA, the CDR3 is TGTGCCAGCAGTGATGGCGGGGGAAACACTGAAGCTTTCTTT.

The rearrangement joins TRBV7-2 to TRBJ2-5, with TRBD2 matching 9 bases. The germline CDR1 and CDR2 sequences are SGHTA and FQGNSA. The CDR3 contains 16 residues. V shed 1 base, J shed 4 bases, and the junction held 7 bases outside the gene matches. In nucleotides, the CDR3 is TGTGCCAGCAGCTTAGTAGGCGGGGGGGGAGGAGAGACCCAGTACTTC. This gives the protein CASSLVGGGGGETQYF.

V is TRBV5-1 and J is TRBJ1-2; 8 nucleotides agree with TRBD1. Germline V lookup: CDR1 SGHRS, CDR2 YFSETQ. The CDR3 runs to 15 residues. V lost 4 bases and J lost 4; bases outside the gene matches: 9. The CDR3 sequence is CASSLTPGQVYGYTF. CDR3 sequence (DNA): TGCGCCAGCAGCCTTACCCCGGGACAGGTCTATGGCTACACCTTC.

This chain uses TRBV20-1 with TRBJ2-1; D gene uncertain. Germline CDR1 reads DFQATT; CDR2 reads SNEGSKA (reference sequence). The CDR3 runs 11 residues. V was clipped by 6 bases and J by 3 bases, with 6 bases between them. CDR3 nucleotides: TGCAGTGCAAACCACTACAATGAGCAGTTCTTC. Translated, it gives CSANHYNEQFF.